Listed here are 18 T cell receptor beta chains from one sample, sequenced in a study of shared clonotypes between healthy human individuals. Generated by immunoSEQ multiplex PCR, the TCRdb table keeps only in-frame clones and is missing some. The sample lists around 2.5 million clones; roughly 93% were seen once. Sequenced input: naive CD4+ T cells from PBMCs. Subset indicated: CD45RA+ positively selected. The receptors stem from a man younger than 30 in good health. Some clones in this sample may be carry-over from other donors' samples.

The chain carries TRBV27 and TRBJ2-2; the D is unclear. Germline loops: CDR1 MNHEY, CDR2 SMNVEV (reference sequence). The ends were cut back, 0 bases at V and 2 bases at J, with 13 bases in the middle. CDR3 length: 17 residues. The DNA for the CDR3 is TGTGCCAGCAGTTTATCGGGGTTTTTGGGTAACACCGGGGAGCTGTTTTTT. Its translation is CASSLSGFLGNTGELFF.

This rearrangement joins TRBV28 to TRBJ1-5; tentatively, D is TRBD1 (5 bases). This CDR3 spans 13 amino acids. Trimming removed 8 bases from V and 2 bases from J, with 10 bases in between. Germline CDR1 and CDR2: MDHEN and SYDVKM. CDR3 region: CASWGMGNQPQHF. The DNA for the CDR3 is TGTGCCAGCTGGGGGATGGGCAATCAGCCCCAGCATTTT. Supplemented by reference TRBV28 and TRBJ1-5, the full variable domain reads DVKVTQSSRYLVKRTGEKVFLECVQDMDHENMFWYRQDPGLGLRLIYFSYDVKMKEKGDIPEGYSVSREKKERFSLILESASTNQTSMYLCASWGMGNQPQHFGDGTRLSIL.

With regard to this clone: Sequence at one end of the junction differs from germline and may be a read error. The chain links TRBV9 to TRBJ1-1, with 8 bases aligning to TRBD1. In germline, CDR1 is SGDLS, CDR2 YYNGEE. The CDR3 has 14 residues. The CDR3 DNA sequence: TGTGCCAGCAGCGTAGGGACAGGGAACGCTGAAGCTTTCTTT. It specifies CASSVGTGNAEAFF.

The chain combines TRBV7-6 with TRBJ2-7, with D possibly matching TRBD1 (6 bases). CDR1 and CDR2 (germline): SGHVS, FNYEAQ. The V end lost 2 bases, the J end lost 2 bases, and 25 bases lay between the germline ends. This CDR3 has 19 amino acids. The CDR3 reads CASSLLARQPGDVPYEQYF. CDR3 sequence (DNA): TGTGCCAGCAGCTTATTAGCGAGGCAACCAGGGGACGTTCCCTACGAGCAGTACTTC.

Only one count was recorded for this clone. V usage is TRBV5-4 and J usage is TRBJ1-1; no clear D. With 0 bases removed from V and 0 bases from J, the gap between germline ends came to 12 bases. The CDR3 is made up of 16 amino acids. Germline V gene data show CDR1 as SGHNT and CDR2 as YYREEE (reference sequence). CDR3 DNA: TGTGCCAGCAGCTTGGGAGGGTCCCTCATGAACACTGAAGCTTTCTTT. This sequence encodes CASSLGGSLMNTEAFF. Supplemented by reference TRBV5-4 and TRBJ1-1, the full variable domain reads ETGVTQSPTHLIKTRGQQVTLRCSSQSGHNTVSWYQQALGQGPQFIFQYYREEENGRGNFPPRFSGLQFPNYSSELNVNALELDDSALYLCASSLGGSLMNTEAFFGQGTRLTVV.

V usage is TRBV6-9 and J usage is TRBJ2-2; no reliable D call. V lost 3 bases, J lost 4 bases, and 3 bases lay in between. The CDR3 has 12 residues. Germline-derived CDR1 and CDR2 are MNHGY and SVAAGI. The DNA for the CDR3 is TGTGCCAGCAGTTACCCCACCGGGGAGCTGTTTTTT. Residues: CASSYPTGELFF.

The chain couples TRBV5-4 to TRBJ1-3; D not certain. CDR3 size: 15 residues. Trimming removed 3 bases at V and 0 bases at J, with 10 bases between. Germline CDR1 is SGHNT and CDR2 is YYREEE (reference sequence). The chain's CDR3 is CASSSVENSGNTIYF. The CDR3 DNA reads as TGTGCCAGCAGCTCCGTAGAGAACTCTGGAAACACCATATATTTT.

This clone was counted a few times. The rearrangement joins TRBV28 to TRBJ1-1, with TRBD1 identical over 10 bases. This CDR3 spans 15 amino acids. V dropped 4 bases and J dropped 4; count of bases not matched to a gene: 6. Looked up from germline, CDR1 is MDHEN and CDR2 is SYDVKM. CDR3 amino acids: CASSSWTGGGTEAFF. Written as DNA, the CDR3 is TGTGCCAGCAGTTCCTGGACAGGGGGAGGCACTGAAGCTTTCTTT.

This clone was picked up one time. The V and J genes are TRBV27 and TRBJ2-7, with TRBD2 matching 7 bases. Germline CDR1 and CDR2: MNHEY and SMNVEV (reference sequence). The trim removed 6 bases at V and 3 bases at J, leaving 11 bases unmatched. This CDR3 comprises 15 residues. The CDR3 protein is CASSLGGGLVYEQYF. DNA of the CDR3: TGTGCCAGCAGCCTGGGGGGGGGACTGGTCTACGAGCAGTACTTC.

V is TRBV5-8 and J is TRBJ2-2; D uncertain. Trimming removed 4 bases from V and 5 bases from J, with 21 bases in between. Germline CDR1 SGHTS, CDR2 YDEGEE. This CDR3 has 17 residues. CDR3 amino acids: CASSPGFFGFKTGELFF. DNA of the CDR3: TGTGCCAGCAGCCCCGGTTTTTTCGGATTTAAGACCGGGGAGCTGTTTTTT.

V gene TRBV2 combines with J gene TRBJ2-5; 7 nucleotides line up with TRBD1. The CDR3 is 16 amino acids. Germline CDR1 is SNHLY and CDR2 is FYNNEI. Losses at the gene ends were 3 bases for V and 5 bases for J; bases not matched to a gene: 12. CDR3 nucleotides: TGTGCCAGCAGTGACCCCTTGAAAGGGGGCTCTGAGACCCAGTACTTC. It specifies CASSDPLKGGSETQYF.

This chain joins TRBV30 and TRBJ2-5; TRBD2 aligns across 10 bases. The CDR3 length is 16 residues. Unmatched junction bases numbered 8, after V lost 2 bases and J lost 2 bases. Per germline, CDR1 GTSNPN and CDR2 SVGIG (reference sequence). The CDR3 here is CAWSLGLAAAQETQYF. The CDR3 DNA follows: TGTGCCTGGAGTCTCGGACTAGCGGCTGCGCAAGAGACCCAGTACTTC.

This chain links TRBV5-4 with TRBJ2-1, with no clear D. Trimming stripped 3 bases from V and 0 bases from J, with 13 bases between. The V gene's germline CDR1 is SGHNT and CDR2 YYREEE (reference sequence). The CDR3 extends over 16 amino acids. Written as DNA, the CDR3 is TGTGCCAGCAGCTCCGCCGGGCTAGACTCCTACAATGAGCAGTTCTTC. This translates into CASSSAGLDSYNEQFF.

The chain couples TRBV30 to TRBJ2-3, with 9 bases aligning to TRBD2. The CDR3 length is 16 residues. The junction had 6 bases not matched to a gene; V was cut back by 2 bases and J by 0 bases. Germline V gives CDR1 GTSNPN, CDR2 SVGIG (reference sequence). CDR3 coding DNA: TGTGCCTGGAGTTGGGGTACTAGCGGGAGCACAGATACGCAGTATTTT. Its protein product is CAWSWGTSGSTDTQYF.

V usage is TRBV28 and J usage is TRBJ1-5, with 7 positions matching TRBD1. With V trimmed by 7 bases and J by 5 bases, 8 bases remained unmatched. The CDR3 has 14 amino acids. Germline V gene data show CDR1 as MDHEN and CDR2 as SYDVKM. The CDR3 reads CASNSGQNDQPQHF. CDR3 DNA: TGTGCCAGCAACTCGGGACAGAACGATCAGCCCCAGCATTTT.

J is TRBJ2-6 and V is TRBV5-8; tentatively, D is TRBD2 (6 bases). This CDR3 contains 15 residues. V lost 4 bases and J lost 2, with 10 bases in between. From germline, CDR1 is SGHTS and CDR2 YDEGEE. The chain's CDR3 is CASSAGRTGANVLTF. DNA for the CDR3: TGTGCCAGCAGCGCGGGGAGGACTGGGGCCAACGTCCTGACTTTC.

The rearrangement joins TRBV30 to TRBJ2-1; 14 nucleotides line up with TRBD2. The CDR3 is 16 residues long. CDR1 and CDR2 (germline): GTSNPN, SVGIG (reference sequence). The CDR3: CACRGTSGSRYNEQFF. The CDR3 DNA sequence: TGTGCTTGTCGAGGGACTAGCGGGAGTAGGTACAATGAGCAGTTCTTC.

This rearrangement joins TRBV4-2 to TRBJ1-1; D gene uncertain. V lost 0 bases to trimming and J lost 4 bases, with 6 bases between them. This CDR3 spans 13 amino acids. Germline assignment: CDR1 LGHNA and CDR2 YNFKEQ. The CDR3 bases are TGTGCCAGCAGCCAAGACGGACTCACTGAAGCTTTCTTT. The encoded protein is CASSQDGLTEAFF.